The entry that follows covers one T cell receptor (beta chain) sequence. Its antigen remains unidentified. RNA transcripts served as template for amplifying TCR beta CDR3 sequences. RT-PCR was first run with HTBI primers, then multiplex PCR in a second round. MiXCR was run by TCRdb on the multiplex PCR reads, yielding one entry per CDR3 protein. The table has about 48,000 distinct CDR3 sequences, over 45% seen once. The V gene lost 0 bases and the J gene lost 3 bases, with 9 bases spanning the gap. The CDR3 length is 15 residues. Germline V lookup: CDR1 SGHNT, CDR2 YYREEE (reference sequence). Orbital computed tomography and thyroid ultrasound, along with TRAb, serum thyroxine and clinical symptoms, underpinned diagnosis. The data belong to a study of Graves' ophthalmopathy and Graves' hyperthyroidism. Study-level information: Pretreatment peripheral blood was obtained at initial diagnosis. General observations from the study: Appearing in blood as well were most expanded thyroid clonotypes above 0.001 frequency.

This receptor was identified in an adult man with Graves' ophthalmopathy. The chain links TRBV5-4 to TRBJ1-4, with a possible D match to TRBD1 (5 bases). Sequenced input: peripheral blood. The CDR3 loop reads CASSLVRGANEKLFF. In DNA, the CDR3 is TGTGCCAGCAGCTTGGTACGGGGGGCTAATGAAAAACTGTTTTTT. The full variable domain, completed using reference TRBV5-4 and TRBJ1-4, is ETGVTQSPTHLIKTRGQQVTLRCSSQSGHNTVSWYQQALGQGPQFIFQYYREEENGRGNFPPRFSGLQFPNYSSELNVNALELDDSALYLCASSLVRGANEKLFFGSGTQLSVL.